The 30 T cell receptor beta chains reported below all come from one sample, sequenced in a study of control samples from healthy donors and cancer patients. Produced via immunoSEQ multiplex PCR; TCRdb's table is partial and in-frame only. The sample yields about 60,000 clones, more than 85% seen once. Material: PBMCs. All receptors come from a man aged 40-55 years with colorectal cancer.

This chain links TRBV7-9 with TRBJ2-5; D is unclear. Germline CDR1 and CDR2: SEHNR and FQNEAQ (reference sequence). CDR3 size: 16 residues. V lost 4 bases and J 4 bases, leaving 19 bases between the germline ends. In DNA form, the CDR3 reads TGTGCCAGCAGCTCTCCGATGTTTTTAGGATCAGAGACCCAGTACTTC. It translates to CASSSPMFLGSETQYF.

The CDR3 is CASSRAGDTGNTIYF. The CDR3 region has the DNA TGCGCCAGCAGCAGGGCAGGGGACACTGGAAACACCATATATTTT. The gene calls are TRBV5-1 and TRBJ1-3, with D possibly matching TRBD1 (6 bases). This CDR3 comprises 15 residues. Germline V CDR1 and CDR2: SGHRS, YFSETQ. V was clipped by 4 bases and J by 2 bases, with 13 bases between them.

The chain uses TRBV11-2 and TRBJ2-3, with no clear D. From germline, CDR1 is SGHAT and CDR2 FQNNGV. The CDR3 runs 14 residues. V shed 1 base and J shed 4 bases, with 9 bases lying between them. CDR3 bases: TGTGCCAGCAGCTTAGGCCGACGTTCAGATACGCAGTATTTT. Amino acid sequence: CASSLGRRSDTQYF.

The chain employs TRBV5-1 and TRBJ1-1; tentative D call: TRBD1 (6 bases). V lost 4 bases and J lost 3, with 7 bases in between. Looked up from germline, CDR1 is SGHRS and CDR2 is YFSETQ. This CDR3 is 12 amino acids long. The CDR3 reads CASSGGHTEAFF. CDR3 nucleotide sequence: TGCGCCAGCAGCGGGGGGCACACTGAAGCTTTCTTT.

CDR3 in amino acids: CASSLYGGSSGANVLTF. For the CDR3, the DNA is TGTGCCAGCAGCTTATATGGGGGGAGCTCTGGGGCCAACGTCCTGACTTTC. The chain couples TRBV7-9 to TRBJ2-6; D is possibly TRBD2 (6 bases). This CDR3 region has 17 residues. Trimming stripped 2 bases from V and 0 bases from J, with 11 bases between. Germline CDR1 SEHNR, CDR2 FQNEAQ (reference sequence).

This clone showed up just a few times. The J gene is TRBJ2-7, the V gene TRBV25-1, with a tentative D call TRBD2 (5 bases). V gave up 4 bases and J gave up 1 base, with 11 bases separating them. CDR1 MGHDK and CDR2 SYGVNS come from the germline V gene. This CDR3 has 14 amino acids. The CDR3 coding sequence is TGTGCCAGCAGTGGTGCGGGTTATTCCTACGAGCAGTACTTC. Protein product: CASSGAGYSYEQYF.

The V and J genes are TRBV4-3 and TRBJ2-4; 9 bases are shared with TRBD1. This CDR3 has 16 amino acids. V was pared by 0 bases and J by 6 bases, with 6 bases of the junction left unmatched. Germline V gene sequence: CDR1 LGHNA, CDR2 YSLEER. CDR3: CASSQDLGQGSNIQYF. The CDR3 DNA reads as TGCGCCAGCAGCCAAGACCTTGGACAGGGGTCAAACATTCAGTACTTC.

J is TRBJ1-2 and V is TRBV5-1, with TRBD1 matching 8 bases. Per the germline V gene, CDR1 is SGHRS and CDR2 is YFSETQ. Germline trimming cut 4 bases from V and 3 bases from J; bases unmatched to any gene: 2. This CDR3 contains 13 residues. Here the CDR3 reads CASSADRDYGYTF. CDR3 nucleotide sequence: TGCGCCAGCAGCGCGGACAGGGACTATGGCTACACCTTC.

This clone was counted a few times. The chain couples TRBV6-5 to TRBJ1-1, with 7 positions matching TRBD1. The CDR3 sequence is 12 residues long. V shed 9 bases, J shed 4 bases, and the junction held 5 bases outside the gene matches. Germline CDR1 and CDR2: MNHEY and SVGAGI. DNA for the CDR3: TGTGCCAGTAACAGGGGAGGCACTGAAGCTTTCTTT. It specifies CASNRGGTEAFF.

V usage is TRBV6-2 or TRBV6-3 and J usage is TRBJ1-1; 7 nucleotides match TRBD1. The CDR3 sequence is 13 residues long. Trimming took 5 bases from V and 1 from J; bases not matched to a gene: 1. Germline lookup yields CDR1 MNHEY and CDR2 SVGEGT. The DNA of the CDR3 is TGTGCCAGCAGTCGGGACAGGAACACTGAAGCTTTCTTT. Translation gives CASSRDRNTEAFF.

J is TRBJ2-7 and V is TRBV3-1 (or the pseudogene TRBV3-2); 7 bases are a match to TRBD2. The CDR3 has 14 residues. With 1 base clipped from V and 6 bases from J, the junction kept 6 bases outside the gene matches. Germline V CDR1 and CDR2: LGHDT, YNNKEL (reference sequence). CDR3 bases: TGTGCCAGCAGCCAAGGGGGGGGAGGCCGCGAGCAGTACTTC. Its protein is CASSQGGGGREQYF.

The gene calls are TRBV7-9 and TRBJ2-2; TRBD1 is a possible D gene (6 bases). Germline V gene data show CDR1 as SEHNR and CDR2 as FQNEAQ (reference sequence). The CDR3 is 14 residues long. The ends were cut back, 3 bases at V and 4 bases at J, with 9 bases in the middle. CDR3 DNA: TGTGCCAGCAGCTTTTTAGGGGGCACCGGGGAGCTGTTTTTT. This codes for CASSFLGGTGELFF.

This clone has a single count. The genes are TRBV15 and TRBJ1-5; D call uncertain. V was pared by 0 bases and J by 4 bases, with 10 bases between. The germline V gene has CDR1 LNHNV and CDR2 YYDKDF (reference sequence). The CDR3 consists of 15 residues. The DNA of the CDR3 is TGTGCCACCAGCAGAGAAAGGGCGCAAAATCAGCCCCAGCATTTT. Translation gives CATSRERAQNQPQHF. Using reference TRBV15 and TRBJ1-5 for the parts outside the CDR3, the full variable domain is DAMVIQNPRYQVTQFGKPVTLSCSQTLNHNVMYWYQQKSSQAPKLLFHYYDKDFNNEADTPDNFQSRRPNTSFCFLDIRSPGLGDTAMYLCATSRERAQNQPQHFGDGTRLSIL.

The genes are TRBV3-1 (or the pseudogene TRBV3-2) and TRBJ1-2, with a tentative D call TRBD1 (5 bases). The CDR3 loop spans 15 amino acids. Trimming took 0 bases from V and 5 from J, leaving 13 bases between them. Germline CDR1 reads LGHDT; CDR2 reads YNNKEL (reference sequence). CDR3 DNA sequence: TGTGCCAGCAGCCAAGATCTCAGGGCCGAATATGGCTACACCTTC. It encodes CASSQDLRAEYGYTF.

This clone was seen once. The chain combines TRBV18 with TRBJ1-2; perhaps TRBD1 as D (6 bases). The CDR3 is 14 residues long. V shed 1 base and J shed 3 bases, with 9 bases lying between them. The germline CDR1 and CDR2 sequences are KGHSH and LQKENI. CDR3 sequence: CASSPQSGDYGYTF. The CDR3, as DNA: TGTGCCAGCTCACCACAGTCAGGGGACTATGGCTACACCTTC.

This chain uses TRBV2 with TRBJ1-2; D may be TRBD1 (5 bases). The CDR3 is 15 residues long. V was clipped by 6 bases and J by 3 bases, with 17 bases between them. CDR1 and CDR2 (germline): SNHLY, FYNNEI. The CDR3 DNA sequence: TGTGCCAGCAGGGCCGGGACCCGCTACGACTATGGCTACACCTTC. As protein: CASRAGTRYDYGYTF.

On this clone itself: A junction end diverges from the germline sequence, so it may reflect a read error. The CDR3 region is CARSRTGGPKNIQYF. The DNA of the CDR3 is TGTGCCCGGAGTCGGACAGGGGGTCCCAAAAACATTCAGTACTTC. The chain employs TRBV30 and TRBJ2-4, with 10 nucleotides matching TRBD1. The CDR3 length is 15 residues. In germline, CDR1 is GTSNPN, CDR2 SVGIG (reference sequence).

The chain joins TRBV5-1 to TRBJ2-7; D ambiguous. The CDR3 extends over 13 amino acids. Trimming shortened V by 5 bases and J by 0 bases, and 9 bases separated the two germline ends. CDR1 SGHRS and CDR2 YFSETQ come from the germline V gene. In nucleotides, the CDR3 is TGCGCCAGCAGTGAGGAGATCTCCTACGAGCAGTACTTC. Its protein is CASSEEISYEQYF.

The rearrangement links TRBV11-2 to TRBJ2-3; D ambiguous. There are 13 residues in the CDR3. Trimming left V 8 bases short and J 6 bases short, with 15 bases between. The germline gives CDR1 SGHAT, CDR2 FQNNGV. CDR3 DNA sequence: TGTGCCAGCGTGGGCCCCCGGGCTGATACGCAGTATTTT. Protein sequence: CASVGPRADTQYF.

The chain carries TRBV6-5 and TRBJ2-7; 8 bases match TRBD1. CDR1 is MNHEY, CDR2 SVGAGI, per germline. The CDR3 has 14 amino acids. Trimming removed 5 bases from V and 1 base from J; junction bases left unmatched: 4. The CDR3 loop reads CASSLDRGSYEQYF. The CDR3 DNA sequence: TGTGCCAGCAGTCTCGACAGGGGATCCTACGAGCAGTACTTC.

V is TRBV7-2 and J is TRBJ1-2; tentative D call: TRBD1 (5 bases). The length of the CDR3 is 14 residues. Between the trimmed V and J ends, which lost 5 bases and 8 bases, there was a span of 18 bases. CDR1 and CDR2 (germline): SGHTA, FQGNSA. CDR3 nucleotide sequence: TGTGCCAGCAGCCCCAGGGACGGCCTCTCGGGCTACACCTTC. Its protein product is CASSPRDGLSGYTF. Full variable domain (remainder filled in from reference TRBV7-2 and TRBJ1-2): GAGVSQSPSNKVTEKGKDVELRCDPISGHTALYWYRQSLGQGLEFLIYFQGNSAPDKSGLPSDRFSAERTGGSVSTLTIQRTQQEDSAVYLCASSPRDGLSGYTFGSGTRLTVV.

The CDR3 DNA sequence: TGTGCCAGCAGTTCCCGGGACAGCGGGAGGTACGAGCAGTACTTC. Its translation is CASSSRDSGRYEQYF. The genes are TRBV6-1 and TRBJ2-7; 9 nucleotides agree with TRBD2. In germline, CDR1 is MNHNS, CDR2 SASEGT. The CDR3 contains 15 residues. Unmatched junction bases numbered 9, after V lost 5 bases and J lost 4 bases.

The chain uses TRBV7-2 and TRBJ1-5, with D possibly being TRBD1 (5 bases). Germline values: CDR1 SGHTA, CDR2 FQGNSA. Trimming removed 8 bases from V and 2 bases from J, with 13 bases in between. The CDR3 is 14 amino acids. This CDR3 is CASRPGGGNQPQHF. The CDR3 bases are TGTGCCAGCCGTCCGGGGGGGGGCAATCAGCCCCAGCATTTT.

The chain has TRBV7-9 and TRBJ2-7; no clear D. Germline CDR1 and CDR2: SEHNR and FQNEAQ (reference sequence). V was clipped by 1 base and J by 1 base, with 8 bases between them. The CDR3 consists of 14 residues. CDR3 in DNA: TGTGCCAGCAGCTTAGGTGGCGGATCCTACGAGCAGTACTTC. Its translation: CASSLGGGSYEQYF.

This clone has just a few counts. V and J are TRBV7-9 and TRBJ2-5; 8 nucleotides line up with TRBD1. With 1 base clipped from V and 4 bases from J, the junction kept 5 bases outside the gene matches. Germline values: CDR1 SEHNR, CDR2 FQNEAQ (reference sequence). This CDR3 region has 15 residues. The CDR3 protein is CASSLGDRPGETQYF. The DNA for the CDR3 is TGTGCCAGCAGCTTAGGGGACAGGCCCGGAGAGACCCAGTACTTC.

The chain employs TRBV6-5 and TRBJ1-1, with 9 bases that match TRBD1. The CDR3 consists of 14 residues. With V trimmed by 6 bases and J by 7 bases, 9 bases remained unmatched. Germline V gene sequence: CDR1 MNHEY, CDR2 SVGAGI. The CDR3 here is CASSRDRGGNEAFF. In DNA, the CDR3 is TGTGCCAGCAGCAGAGACAGGGGGGGAAATGAAGCTTTCTTT.

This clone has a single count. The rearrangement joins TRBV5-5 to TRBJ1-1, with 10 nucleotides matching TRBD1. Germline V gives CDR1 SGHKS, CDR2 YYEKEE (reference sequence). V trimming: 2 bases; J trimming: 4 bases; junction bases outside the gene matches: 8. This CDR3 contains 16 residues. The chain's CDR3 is CASSFSPGTGATEAFF. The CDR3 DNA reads TGTGCCAGCAGCTTTAGTCCCGGGACAGGGGCCACTGAAGCTTTCTTT.

CDR3 nucleotide sequence: TGTGCCAGCAGCCAAGATCAGAGTCTAGGGGGCACAGATACGCAGTATTTT. Translating gives CASSQDQSLGGTDTQYF. The V gene is TRBV3-1 (or the pseudogene TRBV3-2), the J gene TRBJ2-3, with D possibly being TRBD1 (5 bases). The CDR3 totals 17 residues. The germline CDR1 and CDR2 sequences are LGHDT and YNNKEL (reference sequence). Trimming removed 0 bases at V and 1 base at J, with 14 bases between.

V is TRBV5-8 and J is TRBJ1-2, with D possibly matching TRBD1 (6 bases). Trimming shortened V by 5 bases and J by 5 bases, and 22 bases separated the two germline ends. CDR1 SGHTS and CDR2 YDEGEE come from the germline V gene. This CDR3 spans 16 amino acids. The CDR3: CASRKIQGRPIYGYTF. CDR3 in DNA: TGTGCCAGCAGGAAAATTCAGGGGCGACCAATTTATGGCTACACCTTC.

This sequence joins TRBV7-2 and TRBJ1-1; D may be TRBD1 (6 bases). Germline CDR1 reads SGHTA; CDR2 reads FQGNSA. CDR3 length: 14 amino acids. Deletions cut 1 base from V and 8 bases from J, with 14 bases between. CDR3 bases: TGTGCCAGCAGCTTAGGTCCCCAGGGGAGGGAAGCTTTCTTT. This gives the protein CASSLGPQGREAFF.